This T cell receptor beta chain came from a study of OX40 agonist ivuxolimab in advanced cancers. CDR1 LGHNA and CDR2 YNFKEQ come from the germline V gene. Deletions cut 0 bases from V and 10 bases from J, with 13 bases between. The CDR3 has 14 amino acids. Measured with immunoSEQ multiplex PCR; TCRdb has only the in-frame clones, and not every one. The data contain 40,000 to 60,000 clones, around 81% of them singletons. The V call is TRBV4-2, the J call TRBJ2-1, with D possibly being TRBD2 (5 bases). This specimen was CD4+ or CD8+ T cells sorted from blood, taken in a trial of the OX40 agonist ivuxolimab. This TCR was sampled from an adult with an advanced solid tumor such as melanoma, head and neck, liver or kidney cancer. The CDR3 sequence is CASSQEDSEIEQFF. DNA of the CDR3: TGTGCCAGCAGCCAAGAGGACTCGGAAATCGAGCAGTTCTTC.